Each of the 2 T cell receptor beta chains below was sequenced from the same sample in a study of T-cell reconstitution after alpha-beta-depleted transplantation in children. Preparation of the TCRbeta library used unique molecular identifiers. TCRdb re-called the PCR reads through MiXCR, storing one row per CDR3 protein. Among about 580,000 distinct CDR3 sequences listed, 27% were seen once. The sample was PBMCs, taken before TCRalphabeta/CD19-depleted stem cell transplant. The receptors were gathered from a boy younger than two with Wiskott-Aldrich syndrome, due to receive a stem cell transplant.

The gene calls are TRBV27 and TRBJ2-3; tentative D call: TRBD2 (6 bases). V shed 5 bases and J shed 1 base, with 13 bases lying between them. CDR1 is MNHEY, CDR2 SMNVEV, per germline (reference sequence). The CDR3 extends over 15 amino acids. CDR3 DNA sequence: TGTGCCAGCAGTCGAGGAGGGACTGGCACAGATACGCAGTATTTT. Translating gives CASSRGGTGTDTQYF.

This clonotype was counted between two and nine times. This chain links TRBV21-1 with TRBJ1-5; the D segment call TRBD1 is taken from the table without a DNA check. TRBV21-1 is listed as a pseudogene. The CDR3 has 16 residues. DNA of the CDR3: TGTGCCAGCAGCAAAGGGGACAGGGATATCAGTCAGCCCCAGCATTTT. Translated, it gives CASSKGDRDISQPQHF.